Below are 23 T cell receptor beta chains sequenced from a single sample in a study of blood T cell repertoires in COVID-19. Sequencing used immunoSEQ multiplex PCR; TCRdb keeps in-frame clones, though not all of them. The table has 120,000 or so clones, about four fifths seen once. Sequencing input: peripheral blood. These receptor sequences come from a woman in her 70s with acute or convalescent COVID-19.

The chain links TRBV11-3 to TRBJ1-1; TRBD1 agrees at 7 bases. Per germline, CDR1 SGHNT and CDR2 YENEEA. V lost 1 base, J lost 1 base, and 3 bases stayed unmatched. The CDR3 covers 15 residues. DNA for the CDR3: TGTGCCAGCAGCTTAGTTGGACAGGCGAACACTGAAGCTTTCTTT. Its translation: CASSLVGQANTEAFF. The complete variable domain, with remaining parts taken from reference TRBV11-3 and TRBJ1-1, reads EAGVVQSPRYKIIEKKQPVAFWCNPISGHNTLYWYLQNLGQGPELLIRYENEEAVDDSQLPKDRFSAERLKGVDSTLKIQPAELGDSAVYLCASSLVGQANTEAFFGQGTRLTVV.

This rearrangement joins TRBV3-1 (or the pseudogene TRBV3-2) to TRBJ2-2, with D unclear. The CDR3 consists of 14 residues. V was trimmed by 6 bases and J by 0 bases, leaving 8 bases between them. Looked up from germline, CDR1 is LGHDT and CDR2 is YNNKEL (reference sequence). The CDR3 reads CASSAQANTGELFF. CDR3 DNA sequence: TGTGCCAGCAGTGCTCAGGCGAACACCGGGGAGCTGTTTTTT.

In DNA form, the CDR3 reads TGTGCCAGCAGTTACCTGGGACTACCAGACGAGCAGTACTTC. It specifies CASSYLGLPDEQYF. This rearrangement joins TRBV6-6 to TRBJ2-7; 7 bases are a match to TRBD2. Trimming removed 2 bases from V and 5 bases from J; junction bases left unmatched: 6. CDR3 length equals 14 residues. Per germline, CDR1 MNHNY and CDR2 SVGAGI (reference sequence).

This CDR3 is CATSRQGNEQFF. CDR3 nucleotides: TGTGCCACCAGCAGACAGGGAAATGAGCAGTTCTTC. The gene calls are TRBV15 and TRBJ2-1; possible D gene TRBD1, 5 bases. Trimming pared 2 bases from V and 7 bases from J, leaving 6 bases between. The CDR3 totals 12 residues. Looked up from germline, CDR1 is LNHNV and CDR2 is YYDKDF (reference sequence).

This rearrangement joins TRBV10-2 to TRBJ1-1, with 7 bases that match TRBD1. This CDR3 is 17 amino acids long. After removal of 5 bases from V and 0 bases from J, the junction contained 12 bases not matched to a gene. Germline CDR1 is WSHSY and CDR2 is SAAADI. In nucleotides, the CDR3 is TGCGCCAGCAGTCATTTGGACAGGTCGCACATGAACACTGAAGCTTTCTTT. Its translation: CASSHLDRSHMNTEAFF.

This chain connects TRBV30 to TRBJ1-2; 10 nucleotides agree with TRBD1. The ends lost 4 bases at V and 4 bases at J; junction bases unmatched: 9. CDR1 is GTSNPN and CDR2 is SVGIG in the germline V gene (reference sequence). CDR3 length: 15 amino acids. CDR3 in amino acids: CAWNHRDRGIYGYTF. The CDR3 coding sequence is TGTGCCTGGAACCATCGGGACAGGGGAATCTATGGCTACACCTTC.

DNA for the CDR3: TGTGCCAGTATAGCGAGAGATGGCTACACCTTC. The encoded protein is CASIARDGYTF. This chain links TRBV19 with TRBJ1-2; no reliable D call. The CDR3 length is 11 residues. From germline, CDR1 is LNHDA and CDR2 SQIVND (reference sequence). Trimming removed 7 bases at V and 6 bases at J, with 9 bases between.

This clone was observed once. V gene TRBV9 combines with J gene TRBJ1-5, with D hard to call. The V gene lost 0 bases and the J gene lost 4 bases, with 5 bases spanning the gap. Looked up from germline, CDR1 is SGDLS and CDR2 is YYNGEE. This CDR3 is built from 13 residues. The CDR3 region has the DNA TGTGCCAGCAGCGTAGCTCTAAATCAGCCCCAGCATTTT. It is translated as CASSVALNQPQHF.

The chain links TRBV3-1 (or the pseudogene TRBV3-2) to TRBJ2-1, with a possible D match to TRBD2 (6 bases). The germline V gene encodes CDR1 LGHDT and CDR2 YNNKEL (reference sequence). Trimming stripped 6 bases from V and 0 bases from J, with 9 bases between. This CDR3 spans 14 amino acids. The CDR3 protein is CASSPGVSYNEQFF. The CDR3 nucleotides are TGTGCCAGCAGTCCGGGGGTCTCCTACAATGAGCAGTTCTTC.

This sequence joins TRBV6-5 and TRBJ1-2; 8 nucleotides agree with TRBD1. The CDR3 loop spans 14 amino acids. V shed 4 bases, J shed 8 bases, and the junction held 9 bases outside the gene matches. Looked up from germline, CDR1 is MNHEY and CDR2 is SVGAGI. CDR3 bases: TGTGCCAGCAGTTCATTACAGGGGGGACGGGGCTACACCTTC. Amino acids: CASSSLQGGRGYTF.

The CDR3 reads CASSPGTSGGKETQYF. The CDR3 DNA follows: TGTGCCAGCAGCCCCGGGACTAGCGGGGGGAAAGAGACCCAGTACTTC. The chain carries TRBV5-6 and TRBJ2-5, with 15 bases aligning to TRBD2. With 4 bases clipped from V and 3 bases from J, the junction kept 4 bases outside the gene matches. The V gene's germline CDR1 is SGHDT and CDR2 YYEEEE. CDR3 length equals 16 residues.

This clone was seen a handful of times. The rearrangement joins TRBV6-1 to TRBJ2-7; 7 nucleotides align to TRBD2. Germline CDR1 is MNHNS and CDR2 is SASEGT. The V and J ends lost 3 bases and 4 bases, in that order; junction bases with no gene match: 0. The CDR3 runs to 12 residues. The CDR3 loop is CASSDGRYEQYF. CDR3 nucleotides: TGTGCCAGCAGTGACGGGAGGTACGAGCAGTACTTC.

This chain joins TRBV10-3 and TRBJ2-1; possibly TRBD1 for D (5 bases). Deletions cut 2 bases from V and 10 bases from J, with 6 bases between. This CDR3 is built from 11 residues. Germline V CDR1 and CDR2: ENHRY, SYGVKD. The CDR3 reads CAISERGEQFF. In DNA form, the CDR3 reads TGTGCCATCAGTGAGAGGGGCGAGCAGTTCTTC.

The V call is TRBV5-5, the J call TRBJ1-2; perhaps TRBD1 as D (5 bases). The CDR3 loop spans 13 amino acids. Deletions cut 4 bases from V and 4 bases from J, with 11 bases between. Germline CDR1 is SGHKS and CDR2 is YYEKEE (reference sequence). CDR3 sequence (DNA): TGTGCCAGCAGCCCTGACAGCTTCTATGGCTACACCTTC. Its protein is CASSPDSFYGYTF. The variable domain in full, completed from reference TRBV5-5 and TRBJ1-2, reads DAGVTQSPTHLIKTRGQQVTLRCSPISGHKSVSWYQQVLGQGPQFIFQYYEKEERGRGNFPDRFSARQFPNYSSELNVNALLLGDSALYLCASSPDSFYGYTFGSGTRLTVV.

The genes are TRBV5-1 and TRBJ2-3; a weak D match, TRBD2 (5 bases). Trimming pared 5 bases from V and 2 bases from J, leaving 9 bases between. The CDR3 loop spans 13 amino acids. CDR1 is SGHRS and CDR2 is YFSETQ in the germline V gene. The CDR3 sequence is CASSIGVTDTQYF. The CDR3 nucleotides are TGCGCCAGCAGTATCGGGGTCACAGATACGCAGTATTTT.

The chain carries TRBV7-2 and TRBJ1-4, with 9 bases lining up with TRBD1. The CDR3 extends over 15 amino acids. Germline trimming cut 7 bases from V and 7 bases from J; bases unmatched to any gene: 10. CDR1 is SGHTA and CDR2 is FQGNSA in the germline V gene. The CDR3, as DNA: TGTGCCAGCACCTTCCAAGGGACAGGGAGTGAAAAACTGTTTTTT. It codes for CASTFQGTGSEKLFF. Based on the CDR3 plus reference TRBV7-2 and TRBJ1-4, the full variable domain is GAGVSQSPSNKVTEKGKDVELRCDPISGHTALYWYRQSLGQGLEFLIYFQGNSAPDKSGLPSDRFSAERTGGSVSTLTIQRTQQEDSAVYLCASTFQGTGSEKLFFGSGTQLSVL.

The rearrangement links TRBV30 to TRBJ1-1, with a weak D call TRBD1 (5 bases). This CDR3 is built from 11 residues. The V end lost 4 bases, the J end lost 7 bases, and 10 bases lay between the germline ends. The germline gives CDR1 GTSNPN, CDR2 SVGIG (reference sequence). DNA of the CDR3: TGTGCCTGGAAGGGGATCGGTGAAGCTTTCTTT. This gives the protein CAWKGIGEAFF.

This chain connects TRBV5-4 to TRBJ2-4; 7 bases agree with TRBD2. Germline V gives CDR1 SGHNT, CDR2 YYREEE (reference sequence). The CDR3 has 14 residues. V lost 5 bases, J lost 5 bases, and 7 bases stayed unmatched. CDR3 bases: TGTGCCAGCAGTTACGGGACTAATCAAAACATTCAGTACTTC. It yields the protein CASSYGTNQNIQYF.

The gene calls are TRBV19 and TRBJ1-1; D is uncertain. V was clipped by 1 base and J by 5 bases, with 11 bases between them. This CDR3 comprises 14 residues. CDR1 and CDR2 from the germline V gene are LNHDA and SQIVND (reference sequence). The CDR3 DNA sequence: TGTGCCAGTAGTATAGGGGGAGGGTGGACTGAAGCTTTCTTT. This encodes CASSIGGGWTEAFF.

This chain uses TRBV6-5 with TRBJ1-1; D not certain. The V end was cut by 3 bases, the J end by 1 base, with 12 bases between. Germline V gene lookup returns CDR1 MNHEY and CDR2 SVGAGI. This CDR3 spans 15 amino acids. CDR3: CASSYAGLANTEAFF. DNA of the CDR3: TGTGCCAGCAGTTATGCGGGTCTGGCGAACACTGAAGCTTTCTTT.

The rearrangement uses TRBV30 and TRBJ1-6; the D is unclear. Trimming left V 4 bases short and J 5 bases short, with 15 bases between. The V gene's germline CDR1 is GTSNPN and CDR2 SVGIG (reference sequence). The CDR3 contains 15 residues. The CDR3: CAWTVNLFNNSPLHF. In nucleotides, the CDR3 is TGTGCCTGGACGGTGAACCTCTTCAATAATTCACCCCTCCACTTT. Complete variable domain (other parts from reference TRBV30 and TRBJ1-6): SQTIHQWPATLVQPVGSPLSLECTVEGTSNPNLYWYRQAAGRGLQLLFYSVGIGQISSEVPQNLSASRPQDRQFILSSKKLLLSDSGFYLCAWTVNLFNNSPLHFGNGTRLTVT.

CDR3 sequence reads: CASWDRVNYGYTF. The CDR3 DNA is TGTGCCTCTTGGGACAGGGTAAACTATGGCTACACCTTC. This chain links TRBV30 with TRBJ1-2; 9 positions match TRBD1. The junction had 5 bases not matched to a gene; V was cut back by 7 bases and J by 2 bases. The CDR3 is 13 amino acids. Germline CDR1 reads GTSNPN; CDR2 reads SVGIG (reference sequence).

The sample holds one count of this clone. The chain has TRBV29-1 and TRBJ2-3; D may be TRBD2 (6 bases). The CDR3 covers 15 residues. V was cut by 2 bases and J by 2 bases, with 14 bases left in between. Germline CDR1 SQVTM, CDR2 ANQGSEA. The CDR3 DNA reads as TGCAGCGTTGAATGGGGGTGGAGGGCCACAGATACGCAGTATTTT. Its translation is CSVEWGWRATDTQYF.